Below, one TCR beta chain is given with its context. No cognate antigen has been identified for it. It has no much larger one-base neighbor in the sample; base qualities were not kept. TCR beta repertoires were profiled from peripheral blood of over 10 young patients with multiple sclerosis to demonstrate the VDJtools post-analysis software. The multiple sclerosis patients were children and adolescents between roughly 6 and 16 years of age. This entry belongs to a study of post-analysis software for immune sequencing data (dated by TCRdb to the mid-2010s). Study-wide context: Disease courses on record covered relapsing-remitting, secondary progressive and progressive-relapsing multiple sclerosis, though some patients had no subtype annotation. The patient repertoires were set against eleven to twelve previously published healthy control repertoires from donors whose ages ranged from about 6 to 25 years. A subset of samples was prepared in parallel using single-end sample barcoding, then pooled and co-amplified after Illumina adapter ligation.

Receptor libraries were prepared by PCR. Sequencing was performed on an Illumina HiSeq 2500. Unique molecular identifiers were incorporated into TCR beta cDNA libraries to reduce PCR and sequencing biases. Every 1 to 10 million input T cells yielded roughly 0.5 million cDNA molecules, meaning each molecule approximated one T cell. Patient libraries were prepared and sequenced with the same protocol used for the earlier healthy control dataset. Within a given batch, samples were prepared together, multiplexed and sequenced on the same HiSeq lane. The published analysis was carried out like this. MIGEC was used to process the raw barcoded reads, and molecular identifier groups with only a single read were discarded before consensus assembly and CDR3 extraction. VDJtools was used for post-analysis of the clonotype tables, with diversity normalized by down-sampling every dataset to the smallest sample size. In repertoire overlap clustering, CDR3 amino acid sequences, but not nucleotide sequences, were matched to correct batch-related cross-sample contamination. The public reads were reanalyzed by TCRdb: fastp trimming at Q25, MiXCR alignment, in-frame beta chains only. Duplicate CDR3 protein sequences are folded into a single record with the most common DNA and genes. The V and J calls here are based on TCRdb, not the publication. The sample includes roughly 700,000 distinct CDR3 sequences, with about 27% observed a single time. The ten largest clonotypes hold around 0.56% of the sample.

Counted from cysteine to phenylalanine, this CDR3 has 14 amino acids. The retained sequence is limited to the CDR3, 42 bases, with the frame set at the first base. CDR1 and CDR2, looked up from the germline V gene, are LGHNA and YSLEER. The V and J ends are trimmed by 0 bases and 7 bases, leaving 12 bases between them. Results and caveats for the whole study, not just this receptor: Significantly lower normalized Chao1 diversity was found in multiple sclerosis patients than in controls, suggesting substantial peripheral T-cell clonal expansion. The control group was slightly older than the multiple sclerosis patient group. When samples were clustered directly using the F measure, samples prepared in the same batch co-clustered strongly, which prompted a batch-effect correction. Significantly higher frequencies in patients than in controls were found for roughly 5 TRBV segments, including TRBV5-6, TRBV5-1 and TRBV20-1.

The TCR sequence derives from a girl between 5 and 17 years old with multiple sclerosis. The sequenced sample was blood. The chain couples TRBV4-3 to TRBJ1-2, with TRBD1 as a weak D call on 5 bases. The CDR3 is CASSQESGRGGYTF. The nucleotide sequence reads TGCGCCAGCAGCCAAGAATCAGGGCGTGGTGGCTACACCTTC.